The 28 T cell receptor beta chains listed next were all sequenced from one sample in a study of regulatory T cells in long-lasting Graves disease. Time point here: newly diagnosed GD, antithyroid drugs for less than 3 months. PBMC RNA was the source of the TCR library. Building the TCR beta libraries relied on iRepertoire HTBI primers, and CDR3 regions underwent Arm-PCR. TCRdb fed the multiplex PCR reads into MiXCR, producing one record per CDR3 protein. The profile shows hundreds of thousands of distinct CDR3 sequences, 16% of them singletons. Another study also made use of these data, one on T cells in Graves' hyperthyroidism and ophthalmopathy.

Source: peripheral blood mononuclear cells (PBMCs), taken at new diagnosis, from a patient treated with antithyroid drugs. Receptors were obtained from a woman in her 30s with Graves disease.

This clonotype came up many times. V is TRBV12-3 or TRBV12-4 and J is TRBJ2-1; no reliable D call. V gave up 5 bases and J gave up 0 bases, with 11 bases separating them. The CDR3 covers 15 residues. CDR3 DNA sequence: TGTGCCAGCAGTACGGGCTTAAGCTCCTACAATGAGCAGTTCTTC. This codes for CASSTGLSSYNEQFF.

This clonotype was seen more than once but under ten times. This chain joins TRBV10-1 and TRBJ2-1; 7 positions agree with TRBD2. V was pared by 3 bases and J by 2 bases, with 1 base of the junction left unmatched. The length of the CDR3 is 14 residues. Germline CDR1 WNHNN, CDR2 SYGVQD (reference sequence). The CDR3: CASSESGTYNEQFF. The CDR3 coding sequence is TGCGCCAGCAGTGAAAGCGGGACCTACAATGAGCAGTTCTTC.

The chain is built from TRBV5-1 and TRBJ2-7, with D possibly being TRBD2 (5 bases). V gave up 4 bases and J gave up 0 bases, with 17 bases separating them. The CDR3 sequence is 16 residues long. Germline loops: CDR1 SGHRS, CDR2 YFSETQ. The CDR3 DNA reads TGCGCCAGCAGCCCCCCTTGGGCGGGCAGCTCCTACGAGCAGTACTTC. Translated: CASSPPWAGSSYEQYF.

This clonotype has at least ten counts. The chain joins TRBV3-1 to TRBJ1-2, with D unclear. The CDR3 extends over 14 amino acids. Germline-derived CDR1 and CDR2 are LGHDT and YNNKEL (reference sequence). Trimming left V 4 bases short and J 3 bases short, with 12 bases between. The CDR3 DNA sequence: TGTGCCAGCAGCCCCGGGTGGGGTGACTATGGCTACACCTTC. It codes for CASSPGWGDYGYTF.

V gene TRBV29-1 combines with J gene TRBJ2-7; no reliable D call. Germline V CDR1 and CDR2: SQVTM, ANQGSEA. This CDR3 has 11 residues. The V and J ends lost 0 bases and 3 bases respectively, with 3 bases between them. CDR3 nucleotide sequence: TGCAGCGTTGAAGAGTTCTACGAGCAGTACTTC. It yields the protein CSVEEFYEQYF.

This clonotype was observed a few times. This chain uses TRBV30 with TRBJ2-7; 8 bases are shared with TRBD1. V was pared by 2 bases and J by 3 bases, with 15 bases of the junction left unmatched. Germline CDR1 reads GTSNPN; CDR2 reads SVGIG (reference sequence). This CDR3 spans 17 amino acids. The CDR3 region is CAWSPATGQGWYYEQYF. CDR3 sequence (DNA): TGTGCCTGGAGTCCTGCTACCGGACAGGGCTGGTACTACGAGCAGTACTTC.

This clonotype was seen repeatedly, ten times or more. The V gene is TRBV20-1, the J gene TRBJ2-3, with no clear D. Trimming took off 6 bases at V and 5 bases at J, with 18 bases between the two ends. Per germline, CDR1 DFQATT and CDR2 SNEGSKA (reference sequence). This CDR3 has 14 amino acids. DNA of the CDR3: TGCAGTGCCAAGGTTAGATTGGGCGGAGATACGCAGTATTTT. This codes for CSAKVRLGGDTQYF.

The chain has TRBV19 and TRBJ2-1; 8 bases are a match to TRBD2. V was pared by 3 bases and J by 4 bases, with 2 bases of the junction left unmatched. This CDR3 contains 14 residues. Germline CDR1 reads LNHDA; CDR2 reads SQIVND (reference sequence). The CDR3 loop is CASSIPGGYNEQFF. Written as DNA, the CDR3 is TGTGCCAGTAGTATCCCGGGAGGGTACAATGAGCAGTTCTTC.

This clonotype was picked up a small number of times. This chain connects TRBV4-1 to TRBJ1-5; TRBD1 agrees at 7 bases. Trimming removed 0 bases from V and 10 bases from J; junction bases left unmatched: 12. CDR1 is MGHRA, CDR2 YSYEKL, per germline. The CDR3 contains 16 residues. DNA of the CDR3: TGCGCCAGCAGCCAAGAGTCTAGGACAGGAGGATCACCCCAGCATTTT. Protein product: CASSQESRTGGSPQHF.

This clonotype was counted between two and nine times. The chain employs TRBV11-1 and TRBJ2-1; TRBD2 agrees at 12 bases. Germline values: CDR1 SGHAT, CDR2 FQDESV (reference sequence). The CDR3 contains 19 residues. Trimming removed 5 bases from V and 7 bases from J; junction bases left unmatched: 18. CDR3 in amino acids: CASSPNPGTSGWVRNEQFF. DNA of the CDR3: TGTGCCAGCAGCCCAAACCCAGGGACTAGCGGGTGGGTTAGGAATGAGCAGTTCTTC.

The chain employs TRBV5-7 and TRBJ1-3; possible D gene TRBD1, 6 bases. TRBV5-7 is recorded as an ORF, its role being uncertain. V dropped 10 bases and J dropped 0 bases, with 17 bases sitting between them. This CDR3 comprises 15 residues. The CDR3 DNA reads as TGTGCCCGGCCAGGGGACGGGGCCTCTGGAAACACCATATATTTT. Residues: CARPGDGASGNTIYF.

This clonotype has ten or more counts. The V gene is TRBV6-5, the J gene TRBJ1-4; no reliable D call. Germline CDR1 reads MNHEY; CDR2 reads SVGAGI. V was clipped by 0 bases and J by 12 bases, with 11 bases between them. There are 13 residues in the CDR3. CDR3 loop: CASSYSRNRELFF. CDR3 bases: TGTGCCAGCAGTTACTCGAGGAACCGTGAACTGTTTTTT.

CDR3 DNA sequence: TGTGCCAGCAGACCCCCGCCAGGGTACCAGTCACCCCTCCACTTT. Its protein is CASRPPPGYQSPLHF. V gene TRBV27 combines with J gene TRBJ1-6; a weak D match, TRBD1 (5 bases). The V and J ends lost 6 bases and 10 bases respectively, with 19 bases between them. The CDR3 is 15 residues long. CDR1 and CDR2 from the germline V gene are MNHEY and SMNVEV (reference sequence).

In its sample, this clonotype was seen many times. The rearrangement links TRBV7-2 to TRBJ1-1; the D is unclear. The CDR3 is 13 residues long. Trimming left V 2 bases short and J 11 bases short, with 15 bases between. The germline V gene has CDR1 SGHTA and CDR2 FQGNSA. The CDR3 loop is CASSLTGVNGAFF. CDR3 sequence (DNA): TGTGCCAGCAGCTTAACCGGGGTTAATGGTGCTTTCTTT.

This clonotype turned up a few times. The chain joins TRBV30 to TRBJ1-2; D ambiguous. Germline CDR1 and CDR2: GTSNPN and SVGIG (reference sequence). CDR3 length equals 11 residues. The CDR3 nucleotides read TGTGCGGAACGTAGAGTAGTAGGCTACACCTTC. Its translation: CAERRVVGYTF.

This clonotype was recorded many times. In nucleotides, the CDR3 is TGTGCCATCAGTGGGCCCCTCTCCTACGAGCAGTACTTC. Protein: CAISGPLSYEQYF. V gene TRBV10-3 combines with J gene TRBJ2-7; D call uncertain. The V end was cut by 4 bases, the J end by 0 bases, with 7 bases between. The CDR3 totals 13 residues. Looked up from germline, CDR1 is ENHRY and CDR2 is SYGVKD.

This clonotype was counted ten times or more. The V and J genes are TRBV28 and TRBJ1-2; possible D gene TRBD1, 5 bases. Germline assignment: CDR1 MDHEN and CDR2 SYDVKM. This CDR3 spans 14 amino acids. Trimming took 3 bases from V and 8 from J, leaving 16 bases between them. In DNA form, the CDR3 reads TGTGCCAGCAGTTTGGGGACCCGCGTTTTGGGCTACACCTTC. This gives the protein CASSLGTRVLGYTF.

This clonotype has just a few counts. V and J are TRBV28 and TRBJ2-7, with D possibly being TRBD1 (6 bases). Germline CDR1 reads MDHEN; CDR2 reads SYDVKM. Trimming shortened V by 1 base and J by 5 bases, and 18 bases separated the two germline ends. The CDR3 runs to 16 residues. The DNA of the CDR3 is TGTGCCAGCAGTTTATTCGGGGTGGGACAAAATAACGAGCAGTACTTC. It encodes CASSLFGVGQNNEQYF.

As concerns this clonotype: Possible read error: a much larger clone is one base away. CDR3 bases: TGTGCCAGCTCCGGGGGGATTGATGAAAAACTGCTTTTT. Its protein product is CASSGGIDEKLLF. The V call is TRBV18, the J call TRBJ1-4; tentative D call: TRBD1 (5 bases). The CDR3 sequence is 13 residues long. CDR1 is KGHSH, CDR2 LQKENI, per germline.

This clonotype occurred many times. This rearrangement joins TRBV12-3 or TRBV12-4 to TRBJ2-5, with D perhaps TRBD2 (6 bases). This CDR3 region has 13 residues. V lost 6 bases and J 3 bases, leaving 11 bases between the germline ends. CDR3 in amino acids: CASRRREEETQYF. In DNA form, the CDR3 reads TGTGCCAGCAGGAGGCGGGAAGAAGAGACCCAGTACTTC.

The J gene is TRBJ2-3, the V gene TRBV4-2; 9 bases map to TRBD2. Looked up from germline, CDR1 is LGHNA and CDR2 is YNFKEQ. V was clipped by 0 bases and J by 5 bases; unmatched bases: 12. The CDR3 loop spans 18 amino acids. Here the CDR3 reads CASSQDPWSGRSIDTQYF. For the CDR3, the DNA is TGTGCCAGCAGCCAAGATCCATGGAGCGGGAGGTCGATAGATACGCAGTATTTT.

This clonotype was observed many times. This CDR3 reads CASSFGVYEQYF. CDR3 sequence (DNA): TGTGCCAGCAGTTTTGGGGTCTACGAGCAGTACTTC. The J gene is TRBJ2-7, the V gene TRBV28; D uncertain. Trimming stripped 3 bases from V and 3 bases from J, with 6 bases between. The CDR3 sequence is 12 residues long. The germline V gene has CDR1 MDHEN and CDR2 SYDVKM. Filled out from reference TRBV28 and TRBJ2-7, the complete variable domain reads DVKVTQSSRYLVKRTGEKVFLECVQDMDHENMFWYRQDPGLGLRLIYFSYDVKMKEKGDIPEGYSVSREKKERFSLILESASTNQTSMYLCASSFGVYEQYFGPGTRLTVT.

The table lists this clonotype with many counts. The rearrangement uses TRBV24-1 and TRBJ2-2, with D possibly TRBD1 on 7 matching bases. Germline-derived CDR1 and CDR2 are KGHDR and SFDVKD. V lost 3 bases, J lost 4 bases, and 23 bases lay in between. The CDR3 totals 19 residues. The CDR3 nucleotides read TGTGCCACCAGTGATCCCCGAGCAGGGGGGCGTGATGGCACCGGGGAGCTGTTTTTT. Protein sequence: CATSDPRAGGRDGTGELFF.

This clonotype showed up many times. The DNA of the CDR3 is TGTGCCAGCAGCTTAGCAGGGAATGAAAAACTGTTTTTT. It encodes CASSLAGNEKLFF. The chain combines TRBV7-9 with TRBJ1-4; no clear D gene. The CDR3 totals 13 residues. Germline CDR1 reads SEHNR; CDR2 reads FQNEAQ (reference sequence). Deletions cut 0 bases from V and 5 bases from J, with 4 bases between.

This clonotype was counted ten times or more. This chain uses TRBV28 with TRBJ1-6; D unresolved. Per germline, CDR1 MDHEN and CDR2 SYDVKM. V was shortened by 6 bases and J by 1 base, with 7 bases between the two germline ends. This CDR3 has 14 amino acids. This CDR3 reads CASSRESYNSPLHF. CDR3 nucleotide sequence: TGTGCCAGCAGCCGGGAATCCTATAATTCACCCCTCCACTTT.

Comments on this clonotype: A clone one base away is much larger, so this may be a read error. V gene TRBV28 combines with J gene TRBJ1-3; D is undetermined. V was shortened by 3 bases and J by 6 bases, with 18 bases between the two germline ends. Germline V gives CDR1 MDHEN, CDR2 SYDVKM. The CDR3 has 16 amino acids. This chain's CDR3 is CASSFDGSRAENTIYF. The CDR3 DNA reads as TGTGCCAGCAGTTTCGACGGGTCAAGGGCCGAAAACACCATATATTTT.

This clonotype showed up just a few times. The chain combines TRBV10-3 with TRBJ1-1; TRBD1 might be the D (6 bases). The CDR3 sequence is 14 residues long. CDR1 ENHRY and CDR2 SYGVKD come from the germline V gene. Trimming cost V 0 bases and J 3 bases, with 8 bases left between them. The CDR3 DNA follows: TGTGCCATCAGTGAGTCCCCAGGGGACACTGAAGCTTTCTTT. It yields the protein CAISESPGDTEAFF.

This clonotype occurred many times. V usage is TRBV6-9 and J usage is TRBJ2-1; 11 nucleotides line up with TRBD2. The CDR3 consists of 17 residues. After removal of 4 bases from V and 1 base from J, the junction contained 6 bases not matched to a gene. CDR1 and CDR2 from the germline V gene are MNHGY and SVAAGI. The DNA for the CDR3 is TGTGCCAGCAGTTCAATAGCGGGAGGGCGTTCCTACAATGAGCAGTTCTTC. This gives the protein CASSSIAGGRSYNEQFF.